This TCR beta chain was documented in a study of blood T cell repertoires in COVID-19. Original handling: Using reference gene primer amplification, nucleated cell counts were estimated. Produced via immunoSEQ multiplex PCR; TCRdb's table is partial and in-frame only. That table furnishes V, J and clone size, whereas the DNA furnished D and trimming. The data hold roughly 120,000 clones, with approximately 90% observed a single time. CDR3 size: 15 residues. CDR1 and CDR2 (germline): LNHDA, SQIVND (reference sequence). V was shortened by 3 bases and J by 0 bases, with 9 bases between the two germline ends.

The sample consisted of peripheral blood. The J gene is TRBJ1-5, the V gene TRBV19; D uncertain. This sequence was found in a man aged 45-65 years with COVID-19, enrolled during active disease. CDR3 loop: CASSMFPYSNQPQHF. The CDR3 DNA reads TGTGCCAGTAGTATGTTCCCTTATAGCAATCAGCCCCAGCATTTT.